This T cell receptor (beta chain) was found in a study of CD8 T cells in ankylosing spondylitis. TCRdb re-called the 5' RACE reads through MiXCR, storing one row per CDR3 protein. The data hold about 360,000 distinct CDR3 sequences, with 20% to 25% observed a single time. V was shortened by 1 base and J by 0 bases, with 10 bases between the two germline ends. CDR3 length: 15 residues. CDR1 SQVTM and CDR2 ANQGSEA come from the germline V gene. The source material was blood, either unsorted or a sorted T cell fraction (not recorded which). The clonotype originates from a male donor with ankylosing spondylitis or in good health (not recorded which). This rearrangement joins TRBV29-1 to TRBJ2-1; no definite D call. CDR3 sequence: CSVEGHMSSYNEQFF. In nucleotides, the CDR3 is TGCAGCGTTGAAGGTCACATGAGCTCCTACAATGAGCAGTTCTTC.